The 21 T cell receptor beta chains in this list originate from one sample, sequenced in a study of blood T cell repertoires in COVID-19. Measured with immunoSEQ multiplex PCR; TCRdb has only the in-frame clones, and not every one. The data show about 81,000 clones, with around 91% seen just once and 1.9% held by the top ten. Sequences were obtained from peripheral blood. Source of these receptors: a woman in her forties or fifties in a cohort sampled during active COVID-19.

This clone was detected only once. The chain links TRBV9 to TRBJ2-2; possible D gene TRBD2, 7 bases. This CDR3 contains 16 residues. The germline V gene encodes CDR1 SGDLS and CDR2 YYNGEE. V was shortened by 4 bases and J by 7 bases, with 20 bases between the two germline ends. The CDR3 region is CASSLREGVYDGELFF. The DNA of the CDR3 is TGTGCCAGCAGCCTCAGGGAGGGGGTATATGACGGGGAGCTGTTTTTT. The full variable domain, rest sourced from reference TRBV9 and TRBJ2-2, is DSGVTQTPKHLITATGQRVTLRCSPRSGDLSVYWYQQSLDQGLQFLIQYYNGEERAKGNILERFSAQQFPDLHSELNLSSLELGDSALYFCASSLREGVYDGELFFGEGSRLTVL.

The V gene is TRBV24-1, the J gene TRBJ2-3, with 11 bases lining up with TRBD1. Looked up from germline, CDR1 is KGHDR and CDR2 is SFDVKD. With 5 bases clipped from V and 5 bases from J, the junction kept 8 bases outside the gene matches. The CDR3 is made up of 16 amino acids. The CDR3 sequence is CATSGRDRGTGDTQYF. CDR3 in DNA: TGTGCCACCAGTGGCCGGGACAGGGGGACCGGAGATACGCAGTATTTT.

The chain couples TRBV4-1 to TRBJ2-5; the match to TRBD1 covers 10 bases. This CDR3 has 16 amino acids. Germline V CDR1 and CDR2: MGHRA, YSYEKL. V shed 1 base, J shed 5 bases, and the junction held 7 bases outside the gene matches. DNA for the CDR3: TGCGCCAGCAGCCAAGGACAGGGGGCGCGTCTGGAGACCCAGTACTTC. Translation gives CASSQGQGARLETQYF.

J is TRBJ2-5 and V is TRBV11-1, with 15 bases fitting TRBD2. The CDR3 runs 16 residues. CDR1 and CDR2 from the germline V gene are SGHAT and FQDESV (reference sequence). V gave up 5 bases and J gave up 5 bases; unmatched junction bases: 6. The DNA for the CDR3 is TGTGCCAGCAGCGCCGGGACTAGCGGGGGGACCGAGACCCAGTACTTC. This codes for CASSAGTSGGTETQYF. Combining the CDR3 with reference TRBV11-1 and TRBJ2-5 gives the whole variable domain EAEVAQSPRYKITEKSQAVAFWCDPISGHATLYWYRQILGQGPELLVQFQDESVVDDSQLPKDRFSAERLKGVDSTLKIQPAELGDSAMYLCASSAGTSGGTETQYFGPGTRLLVL.

J is TRBJ2-1 and V is TRBV7-8, with D perhaps TRBD2 (5 bases). Deletions cut 1 base from V and 6 bases from J, with 10 bases between. The CDR3 spans 14 residues. The V gene's germline CDR1 is SGHVS and CDR2 FQNEAQ. The CDR3 DNA reads TGTGCCAGCAGCTTAGGCCGACGGGGCAATGAGCAGTTCTTC. Protein product: CASSLGRRGNEQFF.

The chain combines TRBV28 with TRBJ2-1; a possible D gene is TRBD2 (6 bases). CDR1 is MDHEN and CDR2 is SYDVKM in the germline V gene. There are 16 residues in the CDR3. The germline V and J ends were trimmed by 6 bases and 0 bases, with 15 bases remaining between them. This CDR3 is CASRKEGLRSYNEQFF. CDR3 sequence (DNA): TGTGCCAGCAGGAAAGAGGGACTCCGCTCCTACAATGAGCAGTTCTTC.

The chain links TRBV2 to TRBJ2-2; a possible D gene is TRBD2 (5 bases). Germline V gene sequence: CDR1 SNHLY, CDR2 FYNNEI. The length of the CDR3 is 14 residues. The V end lost 8 bases, the J end lost 0 bases, and 10 bases lay between the germline ends. CDR3 region: CASDRAANTGELFF. CDR3 in DNA: TGTGCCAGCGATCGAGCGGCGAACACCGGGGAGCTGTTTTTT.

The CDR3: CASSPMTSGADTQYF. CDR3 nucleotide sequence: TGTGCCAGCAGCCCAATGACTAGCGGGGCGGATACGCAGTATTTT. The chain couples TRBV2 to TRBJ2-3, with 11 bases identical to TRBD2. The ends lost 6 bases at V and 6 bases at J; junction bases unmatched: 8. CDR1 SNHLY and CDR2 FYNNEI come from the germline V gene. This CDR3 region has 15 residues.

The chain couples TRBV30 to TRBJ1-2, with D perhaps matching TRBD1 (5 bases). This CDR3 has 13 amino acids. Trimming stripped 1 base from V and 1 base from J, with 7 bases between. In germline, CDR1 is GTSNPN, CDR2 SVGIG (reference sequence). The CDR3 protein is CAWSGQYNYGYTF. Here the CDR3 DNA reads TGTGCCTGGAGTGGACAGTATAACTATGGCTACACCTTC.

The chain combines TRBV3-1 (or the pseudogene TRBV3-2) with TRBJ2-1, with 8 bases identical to TRBD2. CDR3 length equals 15 residues. Germline V gives CDR1 LGHDT, CDR2 YNNKEL (reference sequence). Germline trimming cut 5 bases from V and 4 bases from J; bases unmatched to any gene: 7. The CDR3 reads CASSSLAGRYNEQFF. The CDR3 coding sequence is TGTGCCAGCAGCTCGTTAGCGGGGAGGTACAATGAGCAGTTCTTC.

This chain connects TRBV5-1 to TRBJ1-6; 7 bases agree with TRBD1. Germline CDR1 SGHRS, CDR2 YFSETQ. V trimming: 5 bases; J trimming: 10 bases; junction bases outside the gene matches: 12. The CDR3 length is 15 residues. CDR3: CASSYQGGYDSPLHF. CDR3 sequence (DNA): TGCGCCAGCAGTTACCAGGGGGGCTATGACTCACCCCTCCACTTT.

V is TRBV29-1 and J is TRBJ2-4; a weak D match, TRBD2 (5 bases). Germline V gene sequence: CDR1 SQVTM, CDR2 ANQGSEA. This CDR3 has 13 residues. V was shortened by 4 bases and J by 7 bases, with 14 bases between the two germline ends. CDR3 sequence reads: CSVGKGPGNIQYF. As DNA, the CDR3 is TGCAGCGTTGGGAAAGGCCCGGGGAACATTCAGTACTTC. The whole variable domain, filled in from reference TRBV29-1 and TRBJ2-4, reads SAVISQKPSRDICQRGTSLTIQCQVDSQVTMMFWYRQQPGQSLTLIATANQGSEATYESGFVIDKFPISRPNLTFSTLTVSNMSPEDSSIYLCSVGKGPGNIQYFGAGTRLSVL.

J is TRBJ1-2 and V is TRBV6-6; a possible D gene is TRBD1 (6 bases). The germline V gene has CDR1 MNHNY and CDR2 SVGAGI (reference sequence). This CDR3 contains 13 residues. V was clipped by 5 bases and J by 4 bases, with 11 bases between them. This CDR3 reads CASSLDSTYGYTF. CDR3 bases: TGTGCCAGCAGTCTGGACAGCACCTATGGCTACACCTTC.

The CDR3 coding sequence is TGCGCCAGCAGCTTGGCCTTTTCGATTGTAGCGGGACTTTTCTTC. The encoded protein is CASSLAFSIVAGLFF. This sequence joins TRBV5-1 and TRBJ2-1; 8 bases are a match to TRBD2. Germline trimming cut 0 bases from V and 16 bases from J; bases unmatched to any gene: 15. The germline V gene encodes CDR1 SGHRS and CDR2 YFSETQ. CDR3 length: 15 amino acids.

The genes are TRBV12-3 or TRBV12-4 and TRBJ1-1, with a tentative D call TRBD1 (5 bases). V was trimmed by 0 bases and J by 6 bases, leaving 8 bases between them. The length of the CDR3 is 13 residues. Here the CDR3 reads CASSLAGTPEAFF. The CDR3 nucleotides read TGTGCCAGCAGTTTAGCGGGGACTCCTGAAGCTTTCTTT.

This chain uses TRBV3-1 (or the pseudogene TRBV3-2) with TRBJ2-3; D remains unclear. Germline loops: CDR1 LGHDT, CDR2 YNNKEL (reference sequence). Trimming stripped 6 bases from V and 5 bases from J, with 18 bases between. The CDR3 has 15 residues. The CDR3 DNA reads TGTGCCAGCAGTCCCCGGAGACTTCCGGGAGATACGCAGTATTTT. This encodes CASSPRRLPGDTQYF.

V and J are TRBV11-2 and TRBJ2-2; TRBD1 agrees at 9 bases. V gave up 5 bases and J gave up 8 bases; unmatched junction bases: 15. Germline V CDR1 and CDR2: SGHAT, FQNNGV. This CDR3 contains 17 residues. CDR3 sequence reads: CASSRSRTGGWEGELFF. CDR3 coding DNA: TGTGCCAGCAGCCGATCCCGAACAGGGGGCTGGGAGGGGGAGCTGTTTTTT.

This clone has a handful of counts. The J gene is TRBJ2-4, the V gene TRBV28; TRBD1 aligns across 8 bases. Germline V CDR1 and CDR2: MDHEN, SYDVKM. The CDR3 runs to 16 residues. J gave up 0 bases and V 6 bases, and 7 bases lay outside the gene matches. The CDR3 protein is CASSYRGFLAKNIQYF. DNA of the CDR3: TGTGCCAGCAGCTACAGGGGGTTCCTAGCCAAAAACATTCAGTACTTC.

This clone was observed a handful of times. This chain connects TRBV30 to TRBJ1-5; 7 positions match TRBD1. V was clipped by 1 base and J by 0 bases; unmatched bases: 3. This CDR3 has 15 residues. Germline CDR1 and CDR2: GTSNPN and SVGIG (reference sequence). This CDR3 is CAWSAGQYSNQPQHF. As DNA, the CDR3 is TGTGCCTGGAGTGCGGGACAGTATAGCAATCAGCCCCAGCATTTT.

The gene calls are TRBV9 and TRBJ2-1, with D possibly being TRBD1 (5 bases). Germline V gene sequence: CDR1 SGDLS, CDR2 YYNGEE. The CDR3 is 15 residues long. V was trimmed by 0 bases and J by 3 bases, leaving 10 bases between them. DNA of the CDR3: TGTGCCAGCAGCGTAGACGGACAACTCTACAATGAGCAGTTCTTC. This translates into CASSVDGQLYNEQFF.

The chain links TRBV19 to TRBJ2-5, with 8 bases that match TRBD1. V was pared by 1 base and J by 3 bases, with 4 bases of the junction left unmatched. The CDR3 sequence is 15 residues long. From germline, CDR1 is LNHDA and CDR2 SQIVND (reference sequence). The CDR3 nucleotides read TGTGCCAGTAGTATAGTCCCAGGGGGCAAAGAGACCCAGTACTTC. It yields the protein CASSIVPGGKETQYF. Drawing the rest from reference TRBV19 and TRBJ2-5, the complete variable domain is DGGITQSPKYLFRKEGQNVTLSCEQNLNHDAMYWYRQDPGQGLRLIYYSQIVNDFQKGDIAEGYSVSREKKESFPLTVTSAQKNPTAFYLCASSIVPGGKETQYFGPGTRLLVL.